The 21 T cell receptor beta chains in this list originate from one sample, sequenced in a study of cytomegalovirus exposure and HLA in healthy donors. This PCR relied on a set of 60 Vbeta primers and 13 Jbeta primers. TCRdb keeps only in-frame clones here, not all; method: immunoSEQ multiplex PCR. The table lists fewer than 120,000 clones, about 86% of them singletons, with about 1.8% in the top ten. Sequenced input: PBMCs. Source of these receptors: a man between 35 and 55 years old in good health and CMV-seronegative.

For the CDR3, the DNA is TGTGCCAGCAGTTACCTCGCCTTGACAGGGAACTATGGCTACACCTTC. Translation: CASSYLALTGNYGYTF. The V call is TRBV6-5, the J call TRBJ1-2; 7 positions match TRBD1. The germline V gene has CDR1 MNHEY and CDR2 SVGAGI. The junction had 8 bases not matched to a gene; V was cut back by 2 bases and J by 2 bases. There are 16 residues in the CDR3.

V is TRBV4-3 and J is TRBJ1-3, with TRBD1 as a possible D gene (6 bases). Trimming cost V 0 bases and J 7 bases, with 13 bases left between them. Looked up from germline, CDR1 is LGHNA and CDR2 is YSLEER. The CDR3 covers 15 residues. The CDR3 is CASSQDTGRVNTIYF. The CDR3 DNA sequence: TGCGCCAGCAGCCAAGACACAGGGAGAGTTAACACCATATATTTT.

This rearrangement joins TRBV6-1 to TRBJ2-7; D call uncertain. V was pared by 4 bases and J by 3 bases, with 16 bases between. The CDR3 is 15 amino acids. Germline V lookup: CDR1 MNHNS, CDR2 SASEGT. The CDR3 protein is CASSVGHAGYYEQYF. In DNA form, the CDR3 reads TGTGCCAGCAGTGTTGGCCATGCAGGTTACTACGAGCAGTACTTC.

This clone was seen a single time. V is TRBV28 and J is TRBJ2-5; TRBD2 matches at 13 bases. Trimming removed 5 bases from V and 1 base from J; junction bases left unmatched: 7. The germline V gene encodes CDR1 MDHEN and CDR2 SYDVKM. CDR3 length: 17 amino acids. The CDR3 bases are TGTGCCAGCAGTCCACTTGGACTAGCGGGGGCCCAAGAGACCCAGTACTTC. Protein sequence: CASSPLGLAGAQETQYF.

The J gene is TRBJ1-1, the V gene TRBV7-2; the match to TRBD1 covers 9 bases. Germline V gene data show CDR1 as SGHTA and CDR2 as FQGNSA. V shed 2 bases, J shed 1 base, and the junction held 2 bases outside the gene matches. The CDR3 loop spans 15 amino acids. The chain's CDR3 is CASSLMGQGNTEAFF. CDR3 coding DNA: TGTGCCAGCAGCTTAATGGGACAGGGGAACACTGAAGCTTTCTTT.

The CDR3 bases are TGTGCCAGCAGCCAAGGACTAGCGGAGCAGTACTTC. It is translated as CASSQGLAEQYF. The V gene is TRBV4-2, the J gene TRBJ2-7; 8 bases map to TRBD2. The CDR3 is 12 amino acids. Germline V lookup: CDR1 LGHNA, CDR2 YNFKEQ. V lost 1 base and J lost 7; bases outside the gene matches: 0.

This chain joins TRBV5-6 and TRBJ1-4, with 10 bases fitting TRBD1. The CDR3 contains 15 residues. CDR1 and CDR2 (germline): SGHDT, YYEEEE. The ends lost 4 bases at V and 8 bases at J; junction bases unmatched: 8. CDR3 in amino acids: CASSLTGQGTEKLFF. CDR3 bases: TGTGCCAGCAGCCTTACGGGACAGGGGACCGAAAAACTGTTTTTT. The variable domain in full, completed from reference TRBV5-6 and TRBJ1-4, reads DAGVTQSPTHLIKTRGQQVTLRCSPKSGHDTVSWYQQALGQGPQFIFQYYEEEERQRGNFPDRFSGHQFPNYSSELNVNALLLGDSALYLCASSLTGQGTEKLFFGSGTQLSVL.

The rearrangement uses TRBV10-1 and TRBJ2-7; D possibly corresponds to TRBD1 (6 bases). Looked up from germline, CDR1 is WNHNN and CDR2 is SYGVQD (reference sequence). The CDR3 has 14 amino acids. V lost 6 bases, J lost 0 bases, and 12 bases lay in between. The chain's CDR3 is CASRGAQVSYEQYF. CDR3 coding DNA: TGCGCCAGCAGGGGGGCCCAGGTCTCCTACGAGCAGTACTTC.

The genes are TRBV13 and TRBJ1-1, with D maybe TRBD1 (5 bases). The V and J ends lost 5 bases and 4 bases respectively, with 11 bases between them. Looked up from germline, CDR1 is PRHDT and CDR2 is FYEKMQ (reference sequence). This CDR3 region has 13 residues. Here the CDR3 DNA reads TGTGCCAGCAGCGTCGGGGGGATCACTGAAGCTTTCTTT. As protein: CASSVGGITEAFF.

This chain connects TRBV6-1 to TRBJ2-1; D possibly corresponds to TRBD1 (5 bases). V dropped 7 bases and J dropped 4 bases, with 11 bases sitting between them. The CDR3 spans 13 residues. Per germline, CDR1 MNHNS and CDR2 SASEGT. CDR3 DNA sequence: TGTGCCAGCACGTGGACATTATACAATGAGCAGTTCTTC. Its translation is CASTWTLYNEQFF.

CDR3 residues: CASSFNQGGEQYF. CDR3 nucleotide sequence: TGCGCCAGCAGCTTTAACCAGGGAGGGGAGCAGTACTTC. The chain is built from TRBV5-1 and TRBJ2-7; 7 positions agree with TRBD2. CDR3 length: 13 amino acids. V shed 2 bases, J shed 7 bases, and the junction held 6 bases outside the gene matches. The germline V gene has CDR1 SGHRS and CDR2 YFSETQ.

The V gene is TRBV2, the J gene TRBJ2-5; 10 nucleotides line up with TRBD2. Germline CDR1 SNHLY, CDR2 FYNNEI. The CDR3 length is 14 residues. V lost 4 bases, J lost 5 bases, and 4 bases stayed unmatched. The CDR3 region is CASSGLAGVETQYF. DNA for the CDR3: TGTGCCAGCAGTGGGCTAGCGGGGGTGGAGACCCAGTACTTC.

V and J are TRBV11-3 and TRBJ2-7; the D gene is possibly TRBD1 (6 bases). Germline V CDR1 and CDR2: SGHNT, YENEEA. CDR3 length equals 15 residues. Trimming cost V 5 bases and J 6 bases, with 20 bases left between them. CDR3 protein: CASSEGNRVNSEQYF. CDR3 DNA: TGTGCCAGCAGCGAGGGGAACAGGGTTAACTCCGAGCAGTACTTC. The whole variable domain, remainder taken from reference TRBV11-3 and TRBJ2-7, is EAGVVQSPRYKIIEKKQPVAFWCNPISGHNTLYWYLQNLGQGPELLIRYENEEAVDDSQLPKDRFSAERLKGVDSTLKIQPAELGDSAVYLCASSEGNRVNSEQYFGPGTRLTVT.

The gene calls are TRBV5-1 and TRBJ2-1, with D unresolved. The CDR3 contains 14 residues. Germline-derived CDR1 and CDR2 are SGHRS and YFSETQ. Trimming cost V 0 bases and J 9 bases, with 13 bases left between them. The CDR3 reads CASSLDFSDREQFF. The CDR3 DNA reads TGCGCCAGCAGCTTGGACTTCAGCGACCGTGAGCAGTTCTTC.

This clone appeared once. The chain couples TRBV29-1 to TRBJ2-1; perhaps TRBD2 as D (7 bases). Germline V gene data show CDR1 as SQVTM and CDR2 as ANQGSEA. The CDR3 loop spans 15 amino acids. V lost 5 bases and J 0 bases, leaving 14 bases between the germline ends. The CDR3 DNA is TGCAGCGTTACGGGGGGCAGACCCTCCTACAATGAGCAGTTCTTC. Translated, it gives CSVTGGRPSYNEQFF.

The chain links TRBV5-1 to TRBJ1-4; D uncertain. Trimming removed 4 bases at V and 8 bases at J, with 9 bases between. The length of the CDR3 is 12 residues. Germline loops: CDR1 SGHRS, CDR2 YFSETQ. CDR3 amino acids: CASSPEGEKLFF. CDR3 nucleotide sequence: TGCGCCAGCAGCCCCGAGGGCGAAAAACTGTTTTTT.

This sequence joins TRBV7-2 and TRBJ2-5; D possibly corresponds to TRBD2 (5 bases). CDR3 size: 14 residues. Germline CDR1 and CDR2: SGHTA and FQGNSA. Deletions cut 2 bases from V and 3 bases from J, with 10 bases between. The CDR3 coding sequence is TGTGCCAGCAGCTTACCGGCGGGTGAAGAGACCCAGTACTTC. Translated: CASSLPAGEETQYF.

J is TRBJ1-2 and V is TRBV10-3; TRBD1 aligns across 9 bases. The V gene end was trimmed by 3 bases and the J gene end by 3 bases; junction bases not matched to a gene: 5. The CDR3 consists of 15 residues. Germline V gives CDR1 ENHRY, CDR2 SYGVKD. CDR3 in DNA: TGTGCCATCAGTGACCAGACAGGGGGTGACTATGGCTACACCTTC. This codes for CAISDQTGGDYGYTF.

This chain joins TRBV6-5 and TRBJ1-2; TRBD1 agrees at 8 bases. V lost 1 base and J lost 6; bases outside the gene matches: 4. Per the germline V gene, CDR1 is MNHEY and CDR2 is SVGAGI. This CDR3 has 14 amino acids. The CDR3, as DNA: TGTGCCAGCAGTTACTTCCCAGGGGGCAATGGCTACACCTTC. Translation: CASSYFPGGNGYTF.

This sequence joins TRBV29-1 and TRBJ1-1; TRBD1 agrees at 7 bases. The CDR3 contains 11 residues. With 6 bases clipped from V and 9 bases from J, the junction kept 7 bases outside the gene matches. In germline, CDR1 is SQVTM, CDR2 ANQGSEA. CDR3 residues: CSVGTAGKAFF. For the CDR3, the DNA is TGCAGCGTGGGGACAGCCGGGAAAGCTTTCTTT.

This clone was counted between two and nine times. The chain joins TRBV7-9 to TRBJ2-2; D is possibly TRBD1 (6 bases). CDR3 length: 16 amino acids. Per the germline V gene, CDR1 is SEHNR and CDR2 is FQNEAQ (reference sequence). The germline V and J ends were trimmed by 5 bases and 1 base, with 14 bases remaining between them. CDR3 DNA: TGTGCCAGCAGCCCCGGGACACCGATGAACACCGGGGAGCTGTTTTTT. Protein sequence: CASSPGTPMNTGELFF. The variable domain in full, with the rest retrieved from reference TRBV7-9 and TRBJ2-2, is DTGVSQNPRHKITKRGQNVTFRCDPISEHNRLYWYRQTLGQGPEFLTYFQNEAQLEKSRLLSDRFSAERPKGSFSTLEIQRTEQGDSAMYLCASSPGTPMNTGELFFGEGSRLTVL.